This entry lists 22 T cell receptor beta chains sequenced from one sample in a study of blood T cell repertoires in COVID-19. Repertoires were generated with immunoSEQ multiplex PCR, while TCRdb's copy carries only in-frame clones and drops some. This table has about 290,000 clones, approximately 86% appearing once. The sequenced sample was peripheral blood. Every receptor here comes from a woman between 50 and 59 years old with active or convalescent COVID-19.

This clone has a handful of counts. The chain is built from TRBV2 and TRBJ1-3; 7 nucleotides align to TRBD1. There are 14 residues in the CDR3. V shed 5 bases and J 2 bases; nucleotides not matched to a gene: 3. The germline V gene encodes CDR1 SNHLY and CDR2 FYNNEI. In DNA form, the CDR3 reads TGTGCCAGCAGTCAGGACAGGACTGGAAACACCATATATTTT. Translated, it gives CASSQDRTGNTIYF.

V gene TRBV5-4 combines with J gene TRBJ2-7; 8 bases fit TRBD2. Germline loops: CDR1 SGHNT, CDR2 YYREEE (reference sequence). This CDR3 has 13 amino acids. V lost 5 bases to trimming and J lost 3 bases; unmatched junction nucleotides: 4. CDR3: CASSPAGVYEQYF. CDR3 DNA: TGTGCCAGCAGTCCAGCGGGAGTCTACGAGCAGTACTTC.

For the CDR3, the DNA is TGTGCCAGCAGTTTATTTAGGAACACCGGGGAGCTGTTTTTT. Translated, it gives CASSLFRNTGELFF. The rearrangement links TRBV27 to TRBJ2-2; the D is unclear. CDR3 length equals 14 residues. Germline lookup yields CDR1 MNHEY and CDR2 SMNVEV (reference sequence). V lost 1 base, J lost 1 base, and 4 bases lay in between.

The chain uses TRBV5-1 and TRBJ2-7, with TRBD2 identical over 14 bases. V dropped 2 bases and J dropped 3; count of bases not matched to a gene: 13. The length of the CDR3 is 19 residues. CDR1 is SGHRS, CDR2 YFSETQ, per germline. The CDR3 bases are TGCGCCAGCAGCTTTGCGTATAGACTAGCGGGAGGGCCCTTCTACGAGCAGTACTTC. Its protein product is CASSFAYRLAGGPFYEQYF.

The gene calls are TRBV2 and TRBJ1-2; no reliable D call. The CDR3 consists of 14 residues. The V end lost 1 base, the J end lost 6 bases, and 12 bases lay between the germline ends. Germline V lookup: CDR1 SNHLY, CDR2 FYNNEI. The CDR3 is CASSEGPGWDGYTF. Here the CDR3 DNA reads TGTGCCAGCAGTGAAGGCCCAGGCTGGGATGGCTACACCTTC.

The gene calls are TRBV30 and TRBJ1-6; TRBD1 matches at 7 bases. The CDR3 loop spans 16 amino acids. The germline gives CDR1 GTSNPN, CDR2 SVGIG (reference sequence). The junction had 8 bases not matched to a gene; V was cut back by 1 base and J by 5 bases. The CDR3 reads CAWSGSPGQHNSPLHF. CDR3 nucleotides: TGTGCCTGGAGTGGCTCGCCGGGACAGCATAATTCACCCCTCCACTTT. The full variable domain, completed using reference TRBV30 and TRBJ1-6, is SQTIHQWPATLVQPVGSPLSLECTVEGTSNPNLYWYRQAAGRGLQLLFYSVGIGQISSEVPQNLSASRPQDRQFILSSKKLLLSDSGFYLCAWSGSPGQHNSPLHFGNGTRLTVT.

The V and J genes are TRBV28 and TRBJ2-1; D is undetermined. This CDR3 is 12 amino acids long. From germline, CDR1 is MDHEN and CDR2 SYDVKM. The ends were cut back, 8 bases at V and 8 bases at J, with 13 bases in the middle. The CDR3 here is CASVGGVHEQFF. The CDR3 nucleotides read TGTGCCAGCGTCGGCGGTGTGCATGAGCAGTTCTTC.

V is TRBV15 and J is TRBJ1-6; D not certain. The V gene's germline CDR1 is LNHNV and CDR2 YYDKDF (reference sequence). The CDR3 length is 21 residues. The germline V and J ends were trimmed by 3 bases and 0 bases, with 24 bases remaining between them. The CDR3 nucleotides are TGTGCCACCAGCAGCCAACCCGGGCAGAGGAACACTAGCTCCTATAATTCACCCCTCCACTTT. Translated: CATSSQPGQRNTSSYNSPLHF.

In this sample, this clone turned up a few times. The CDR3 region is CASSTRLAGGADTQYF. The CDR3 nucleotides read TGTGCCAGTAGTACCAGACTAGCTGGGGGCGCAGATACGCAGTATTTT. The V call is TRBV19, the J call TRBJ2-3; D perhaps matches TRBD2 (7 bases). V gave up 4 bases and J gave up 4 bases, with 18 bases separating them. Germline CDR1 reads LNHDA; CDR2 reads SQIVND (reference sequence). The CDR3 covers 16 residues.

This clone was counted at least ten times. This chain links TRBV7-2 with TRBJ1-1; D not certain. Germline loops: CDR1 SGHTA, CDR2 FQGNSA. CDR3 length: 13 residues. V was pared by 1 base and J by 4 bases, with 7 bases between. The CDR3 reads CASSLGMSTEAFF. The CDR3 DNA follows: TGTGCCAGCAGCTTAGGCATGAGCACTGAAGCTTTCTTT.

The V call is TRBV19, the J call TRBJ2-7; 9 bases line up with TRBD1. V trimming: 4 bases; J trimming: 6 bases; junction bases outside the gene matches: 4. The CDR3 runs to 13 residues. Germline-derived CDR1 and CDR2 are LNHDA and SQIVND (reference sequence). Here the CDR3 reads CASSTGTGTEQYF. CDR3 coding DNA: TGTGCCAGTAGTACCGGGACAGGGACCGAGCAGTACTTC.

CDR3 sequence reads: CASSSPGTENYGYTF. Written as DNA, the CDR3 is TGCGCCAGCAGCTCCCCCGGGACAGAGAACTATGGCTACACCTTC. The rearrangement links TRBV5-1 to TRBJ1-2, with TRBD1 identical over 7 bases. This CDR3 has 15 residues. In germline, CDR1 is SGHRS, CDR2 YFSETQ. The ends lost 3 bases at V and 2 bases at J; junction bases unmatched: 7.

V gene TRBV5-1 combines with J gene TRBJ2-7; 11 nucleotides match TRBD2. This CDR3 is 15 amino acids long. Unmatched junction bases numbered 5, after V lost 2 bases and J lost 4 bases. In germline, CDR1 is SGHRS, CDR2 YFSETQ. CDR3 amino acids: CASSLLASGRYEQYF. The CDR3, as DNA: TGCGCCAGCAGCTTATTGGCTAGCGGGAGGTACGAGCAGTACTTC.

The V and J genes are TRBV5-1 and TRBJ2-7; a possible D gene is TRBD2 (5 bases). The CDR3 is 15 residues long. Germline V CDR1 and CDR2: SGHRS, YFSETQ. V lost 0 bases to trimming and J lost 3 bases, with 13 bases between them. The CDR3 bases are TGCGCCAGCAGCTTGGGTGGGTCCCGGGACTACGAGCAGTACTTC. Protein sequence: CASSLGGSRDYEQYF.

The chain carries TRBV7-8 and TRBJ2-1, with 7 bases fitting TRBD2. CDR1 is SGHVS and CDR2 is FQNEAQ in the germline V gene. J gave up 8 bases and V 6 bases, and 7 bases lay outside the gene matches. The CDR3 contains 13 residues. The CDR3 loop reads CASRREYFHEQFF. Here the CDR3 DNA reads TGTGCCAGCAGGCGGGAGTATTTCCATGAGCAGTTCTTC.

The chain links TRBV18 to TRBJ2-1; 8 bases are shared with TRBD2. The ends lost 5 bases at V and 6 bases at J; junction bases unmatched: 18. The CDR3 length is 18 residues. The germline V gene encodes CDR1 KGHSH and CDR2 LQKENI. The CDR3 coding sequence is TGTGCCAGCTCATCGATGAACCCGGGACTAGGATCTGCCAATGAGCAGTTCTTC. Protein sequence: CASSSMNPGLGSANEQFF.

V gene TRBV5-1 combines with J gene TRBJ2-2, with 7 bases fitting TRBD1. CDR3 size: 16 residues. The germline CDR1 and CDR2 sequences are SGHRS and YFSETQ. V shed 1 base, J shed 3 bases, and the junction held 6 bases outside the gene matches. The CDR3 protein is CASSLYDRADTGELFF. CDR3 nucleotide sequence: TGCGCCAGCAGCTTGTACGACAGGGCTGACACCGGGGAGCTGTTTTTT.

The chain has TRBV6-2 or TRBV6-3 and TRBJ1-1; 9 nucleotides agree with TRBD1. CDR1 and CDR2 (germline): MNHEY, SVGEGT. The CDR3 extends over 15 amino acids. V gave up 6 bases and J gave up 3 bases; unmatched junction bases: 8. The CDR3 spells CASSDQQGADTEAFF. In DNA form, the CDR3 reads TGTGCCAGCAGCGACCAACAGGGGGCGGACACTGAAGCTTTCTTT.

V gene TRBV11-2 combines with J gene TRBJ2-2; perhaps TRBD2 as D (5 bases). Trimming pared 2 bases from V and 3 bases from J, leaving 10 bases between. The germline V gene has CDR1 SGHAT and CDR2 FQNNGV. This CDR3 comprises 15 residues. The CDR3 sequence: CASSLISGDTGELFF. As DNA, the CDR3 is TGTGCCAGCAGCTTAATCAGCGGCGACACCGGGGAGCTGTTTTTT.

The chain combines TRBV4-1 with TRBJ2-4; D is perhaps TRBD2 (5 bases). The ends were cut back, 3 bases at V and 5 bases at J, with 14 bases in the middle. Germline loops: CDR1 MGHRA, CDR2 YSYEKL. The CDR3 runs to 15 residues. CDR3 sequence (DNA): TGCGCCAGCAGCCACGCGGGTAAGGGCCAAAACATTCAGTACTTC. The encoded protein is CASSHAGKGQNIQYF.

The chain has TRBV30 and TRBJ2-1, with 10 bases that match TRBD2. The CDR3 contains 12 residues. Trimming at V came to 5 bases and at J to 9 bases, leaving 4 bases not matched to a gene. Germline assignment: CDR1 GTSNPN and CDR2 SVGIG (reference sequence). CDR3 DNA sequence: TGTGCCTGGGGCCTAGCGGGAGTTGAGCAGTTCTTC. This codes for CAWGLAGVEQFF.

The rearrangement uses TRBV5-1 and TRBJ2-2; TRBD1 agrees at 7 bases. CDR3 length equals 15 residues. The V gene end was trimmed by 4 bases and the J gene end by 2 bases; junction bases not matched to a gene: 5. Germline loops: CDR1 SGHRS, CDR2 YFSETQ. For the CDR3, the DNA is TGCGCCAGCAGCCCGGGGACAGTAAACACCGGGGAGCTGTTTTTT. Its translation: CASSPGTVNTGELFF.